A selection of T cell receptor beta chains follows, all from one sample in a study of T cell changes during pregnancy in multiple sclerosis. Assay used: immunoSEQ multiplex PCR; TCRdb lists only in-frame clones, some missing. The sample lists 90,000 to 100,000 clones, about 90% seen once, with about 2% in the top ten. The sample in question was peripheral blood, obtained after pregnancy. Source of these receptors: a female donor in good health, enrolled as a control in a pregnancy study. The CDR3 runs from the conserved cysteine through the conserved F or W. D genes are given only for firm matches. Where a row states a size, it is once, few, many or the class of an expanded clone; other rows omit it.

d_call	clone_size	v_call	cdr3_length	j_call	cdr3_aa	cdr3_nt
TRBD2	NA	TRBV27	15	TRBJ2-1	CASSPRGGENNEQFF	TGTGCCAGCAGTCCCCGGGGAGGGGAGAACAATGAGCAGTTCTTC
TRBD2	NA	TRBV25-1	15	TRBJ2-5	CASSEFSGSGETQYF	TGTGCCAGCAGTGAATTCAGCGGGAGTGGCGAGACCCAGTACTTC
NA	NA	TRBV19	14	TRBJ1-2	CATLTRRGDYGYTF	TGTGCCACCCTAACCCGACGGGGGGACTATGGCTACACCTTC
NA	few	TRBV7-9	13	TRBJ1-1	CASIKSGNTEAFF	TGTGCCAGTATTAAATCCGGGAACACTGAAGCTTTCTTT
NA	NA	TRBV5-3	12	TRBJ1-2	CARRPLFYGYTF	TGTGCCAGAAGACCACTATTTTATGGCTACACCTTC
NA	NA	TRBV29-1	12	TRBJ2-7	CSVEAGGYEQYF	TGCAGCGTTGAGGCAGGGGGGTACGAGCAGTACTTC
NA	NA	TRBV6-6	14	TRBJ1-4	CASSYREGREKLFF	TGTGCCAGCAGTTATCGGGAGGGACGGGAAAAACTGTTTTTT
TRBD2	NA	TRBV13	19	TRBJ2-2	CASSPGRGLAGANTGELFF	TGTGCCAGCAGTCCGGGACGGGGACTAGCGGGAGCGAACACCGGGGAGCTGTTTTTT
TRBD2	once	TRBV5-4	15	TRBJ2-1	CASSRELAGSGEQFF	TGTGCCAGCAGCCGGGAACTAGCGGGGTCAGGAGAGCAGTTCTTC
TRBD2	NA	TRBV18	16	TRBJ2-3	CASSPTSGGPTDTQYF	TGTGCCAGCTCACCAACTAGCGGGGGCCCCACAGATACGCAGTATTTT
NA	NA	TRBV7-9	16	TRBJ2-7	CASSFPGSGDSYEQYF	TGTGCCAGCAGCTTTCCAGGGTCGGGAGACTCCTACGAGCAGTACTTC